The clone carrying this T cell receptor (beta chain) was seen only a few times. The target antigen is unknown. This CDR3 comprises 12 residues. The V end was cut by 4 bases, the J end by 7 bases, with 11 bases between. Per the germline V gene, CDR1 is MNHNS and CDR2 is SASEGT. Researchers prepared the TCRbeta library using unique molecular identifiers, the study reports. TCRdb reprocessed the PCR reads via MiXCR and lists one record per CDR3 protein. The sample holds about 78,000 distinct CDR3 sequences, around an eighth seen once. The entry originates in a study of T-cell reconstitution after alpha-beta-depleted transplantation in children. Study findings and constraints: Diversity and T-cell counts at one year after transplant derived mostly from new T cells. There were reportedly several hundred expanded graft clones from which alpha-beta T cells came about two months after transplant.

This receptor was taken from a male patient aged 2-9 years who had a stem cell transplant for acute lymphoblastic leukemia, so the T cells may come from the graft donor. The V and J genes are TRBV6-1 and TRBJ2-7; D gene unclear. The sequenced sample was PBMCs, mostly from graft donor cells, obtained 180 days after TCRalphabeta/CD19-depleted stem cell transplant. CDR3 protein: CASSGPKWEQYF. CDR3 DNA sequence: TGTGCCAGCAGTGGCCCCAAATGGGAGCAGTACTTC.